This entry features one T cell receptor (beta chain) sequence. The clone's antigen remains unknown. The input lacks base qualities; no much larger clone sits a single base away. In total, over 600 healthy bone marrow donors made up the cohort. Cohort members were all nominally healthy when sampled, although unrecorded immune exposures were likely present. The donor tested CMV seronegative and was one of the 352 seronegative cohort members. Every donor gave a peripheral blood sample, and the peripheral blood mononuclear cells from that sample were used for TCR beta sequencing. Genomic DNA was extracted from the blood cell samples with the Qiagen DNeasy Blood Extraction Kit. This entry is derived from a study of cytomegalovirus exposure and HLA in healthy donors (dated by TCRdb to 2016 to 2017). Regarding the complete study: In an earlier analysis of 587 of the donors, 250 to 350 Gb of sequence data and just under 120 million unique TCR beta sequences from 180 million or so T cells were reported. The aim of the study was to test whether cataloging public T cell receptors could identify signatures of past pathogen exposure. Roughly 5 DR-DQ haplotypes were handled as single units for association and clustering, since linkage in the cohort was strong. To study patterns of TCR occurrence, a later analysis re-analyzed previously published TCR beta repertoires from hundreds of donors and added high-resolution HLA genotyping. Typing coverage varied by locus: roughly 629-630 donors for A, B, C, DRB1 and DQB1; more than 500 for DQA1; about 600 for DPA1; 450 to 480 for DPB1. Around 330 gigabases of sequencing data and 70 million to 100 million unique TCR sequences made up an early release that covered nearly 650 HLA-typed donors. On average, approximately 250,000 unique TCR beta nucleotide sequences were sequenced per donor among a few hundred genotyped donors of the cohort, with about 19% of those sequences being non-productive. HLA typing covered class I and class II loci at four-digit resolution. The T cell repertoires of 670 or so subjects were profiled by immunosequencing and related to cytomegalovirus serostatus. Of the approximately 400 genotyped donors, approximately 81% were placed in the genetic ancestry cluster associated with self-reported Caucasian donors. In an earlier analysis of around 540 of the donors, high-throughput TCR beta sequencing was used to judge whether each TCR beta V gene segment behaved as functional or pseudogenic. Donor age, sex, ethnicity and CMV serostatus were collected together with the repertoire data. All discovery cohort repertoires had been generated on a single sequencing platform. Genome-wide SNP genotypes for about three fifths of the roughly 670 donors were used in a later genetic analysis, which treated that subset as a discovery cohort. In the later analysis, no new phenotypic data were used to find candidate immune exposures; instead, reliance was placed on TCR beta sequences and their occurrence across donors. In addition to the first cohort of several hundred subjects, a separate validation cohort of 120 different subjects was used. To predict cytomegalovirus infection status, the study brought together high-throughput TCR immunosequencing, statistical association of individual TCRs with disease status, and machine learning. Beyond this particular receptor, the publication reports: Correlated functional status among segregating V segments might be attributable to linkage disequilibrium, but an unknown experimental factor could not be ruled out. According to a later analysis, TCR association rates differed among HLA loci, with DRB1 alleles showing the most associated TCRs and HLA-C alleles showing the fewest. The earlier analysis of 587 of the donors excluded seventeen rarely observed V segments, including chromosome 9 orphons, because counts were too low. A further reported finding was that TCR beta sequences accurately predicted the HLA-A and HLA-B alleles for most subjects in the first cohort. The presence/absence analyses assumed that sequencing depth was roughly uniform across donors, and that assumption may not be true. V-gene and J-gene trimming of TCR beta chains was associated with a missense DCLRE1C variant in a later genetic analysis, and the association was replicated in an independent cohort. The authors suggested that the approach could potentially be generalized to other disease states and immunological phenotypes. Because HLA typing was missing for some donors at each locus, association tests included only the typed subset. A few of the identified cytomegalovirus-associated TCR beta chains were confirmed in vitro to be specific for cytomegalovirus antigens. Across donors, most TCR sequences were observed very rarely, whereas some public TCRs were present in many individuals. According to a later genetic analysis, donors in an Asian-associated ancestry cluster had fewer N-insertions in productive TCRs than the roughly 700-donor mean. At a false discovery rate of 0.05, a later analysis linked some 18,000 TCR beta sequences to specific HLA alleles. The only immune exposure information available for the cohort was CMV serostatus. A later analysis reported that several top co-occurrence clusters appeared linked to parvovirus B19, influenza, CMV and Epstein-Barr virus. The classifier was reported to diagnose cytomegalovirus status with high specificity and sensitivity in both the original cohort and the validation cohort. In a later analysis, most CMV-associated TCR beta chains were found to appear HLA-restricted, with HLA associations seemingly driven largely by CMV exposure. Some IMGT-functional V segments, including TRBV6-2 and TRBV6-3, could not be told apart with the 87-base-pair reads, so those segments were excluded. A cluster of highly shared sequence variants was judged likely to be a technical artifact of the sequencing pipeline. Only TCR beta chains were sequenced in this cohort, and the absence of alpha or paired-chain data limited detectable features. The study listed 150 to 200 TCR beta chains as associated with cytomegalovirus. Assigning TCR associations to individual alleles was difficult when HLA alleles, especially DR and DQ, strongly co-occurred. A later analysis found that HLA-associated TCR beta chains were more clonally expanded and had lower generation probabilities than equally common non-associated chains. In an earlier analysis of roughly 500 of the donors, most TCR beta V segments appeared in productive rearrangements about 87% or about 30% of the time, broadly matching IMGT annotations.

The library came from the immunoSEQ multiplex PCR assay. For the multiplex PCR, a mixture combining 60 forward primers for TCR Vbeta segments and 13 reverse primers for TCR Jbeta segments was used. The CDR3 region of rearranged TCR beta genes was amplified from genomic DNA with a multiplex PCR assay. The amplified TCR beta libraries were sequenced on the Illumina HiSeq System as 87-base-pair reads. In the paper's pipeline: A later analysis counted 75 million to 100 million unique TCR beta chains across the approximately 700 repertoires, and 10 million to 11 million of these chains were shared by at least two donors. To remove PCR and sequencing errors, raw reads were error-corrected and collapsed into unique sequences using a nearest-neighbor algorithm that merged closely related sequences. Alignment of CDR3 sequences to IMGT reference sequences was used to assign V, D and J gene segments. For a sequence to be retained, at least a six-nucleotide match to both a V gene segment and a J gene segment was required. A rearrangement was called productive if the CDR3 had no stop codons and remained in frame with V and J, and every other rearrangement was called non-productive. Following IMGT convention, CDR3 was defined as the stretch from the second conserved V-encoded cysteine to the conserved J-encoded phenylalanine. The earlier analysis of about 590 of the donors excluded sequences that lacked an unambiguous match to a single V gene segment. An earlier analysis of almost 600 of the donors classified V segments as functional when productive rearrangements were above 56.7% and as segregating when the standard deviation between donors was above 5%. A statistical classification framework was built for diagnosing cytomegalovirus status from the catalog of TCR beta chain sequences. V and J gene assignment, in a later analysis, came from comparing TCR nucleotide sequences with IMGT/GENE-DB human TR gene sequences. In a later analysis, CDR3 sequences and most-parsimonious VDJ recombination scenarios were assigned using the TCRdist pipeline. A later analysis defined each TCR beta chain by its CDR3 amino acid sequence plus V-gene family, and excluded reads lacking a unique V-gene family. In a later analysis, 450 to 600 highly shared, low-generation-probability nucleotide sequences were removed to address suspected cross-contamination and a sequencing artifact. In a later analysis, a clonal expansion index was calculated for each public chain from normalized within-repertoire ranks of inferred template counts. A later analysis computed generation probabilities with a VDJ recombination model fitted to out-of-frame rearrangements, and checked the results against IGoR. In a later analysis, TCR-TCR, TCR-HLA and TCR-CMV co-occurrence was scored with hypergeometric tests, and a repertoire-size bias correction was applied to TCR pairs. A later analysis estimated false discovery rates by permuting HLA or CMV assignments 20 times. A later analysis grouped co-occurring TCRs with DBSCAN, adding TCRdist sequence similarity when clustering within HLA-allele-positive subsets. Co-occurrence clustering excluded repertoires with fewer than 30,000 or more than 120,000 public chains, plus five with anomalous nucleotide sharing. As stored in TCRdb, this immuneACCESS dataset retains in-frame rearrangements with V and J assigned. A fraction of the clones does not appear; measured against another copy, unresolved V genes explain less than half of the discrepancy, and the remainder lacks a known reason. V and J calls and clone size are as listed in that table; D and trimming were resolved from the DNA. Recorded for this sample are around 90,000 clones; 65% to 85% of them occurred a single time. Around 2.5% of the sample is in the top ten clones.

The germline V and J ends show losses of 5 bases and 5 bases respectively, and no gene match explains 5 bases of the junction. The CDR3, cysteine through phenylalanine, is 13 amino acids long. The entry retains the CDR3 DNA only, 39 bases that are in frame from base 1. CDR1 is given as SEHNR and CDR2 as FQNEAQ, both from the germline V gene (reference sequence). The receptor's source is a man aged 25 to 45 in good health and CMV-seronegative. Rearrangement joined TRBV7-9 to TRBJ2-5; 7 central bases correspond to TRBD1. The material sequenced was PBMCs. The nucleotide sequence is TGTGCCAGCAGCCTGGGACAGTACGAGACCCAGTACTTC. Translated, this gives CASSLGQYETQYF.